The sequence of this T cell receptor (beta chain) was determined in a study of T-cell memory formation after mild COVID-19 (dated by TCRdb to about 2021). At the level of the whole study: TCR sequence clusters from the two donors were largely donor specific. Longitudinal TCRalpha and TCRbeta repertoire sequencing tracked T-cell clones expanding and contracting after mild COVID-19 in two donors. Two young, previously healthy adult volunteers, one female and one male, were included in the cohort.

Looking up the germline V gene (reference sequence) yields CDR1 LGHDT and CDR2 YNNKEL. The CDR3, from cysteine to phenylalanine, totals 11 residues. CDR3 DNA only is kept here, 33 bases in frame from base 1. Relative to germline, V is 4 bases shorter and J is 13 bases shorter, with 11 bases between their ends. Points the paper makes about the study in general: Contracting CD4+ clones were found mainly in CM and EM memory subsets, while CD8+ clones were enriched in EMRA. From day 15 to 85, contracting clones showed balanced CD4/CD8 phenotypes, whereas a second wave of clones that expanded from day 15 to 37 leaned towards CD4+. Some responding clones were found in pre-infection memory, which suggests that pre-existing cross-reactive memory T cells took part in the SARS-CoV-2 response. SARS-CoV-2 specificity of the second-wave clones peaking on day 37 was not confirmed. The study covered only a couple of mild cases, and larger cohorts including severe cases with pre-infection samples were considered necessary.

Comments on this clonotype: Its antigen remains unidentified. Qualities for individual bases were not recorded, and no much larger clone is one base off.

Ficoll-Paque density gradient centrifugation was the method used to isolate PBMCs. The sample was run on an Illumina NovaSeq 6000. TCRalpha and TCRbeta cDNA libraries were constructed by 5'RACE with constant-segment primers, with sample barcodes and unique molecular identifiers being introduced. RNA was extracted from every sample with Trizol reagent. The libraries were amplified in two PCR steps, and the second step added a second sample barcode and Illumina TruSeq adapters. Libraries were sequenced on an Illumina NovaSeq with 2 x 150 bp paired-end reads. Per the authors' processing: Demultiplexing of reads and collapsing into UMI-guided consensus sequences were performed with migec v1.2.7. With mixcr v2.1.11, UMI consensuses were aligned to TRA and TRB V and J templates and assembled into clonotypes. A clonotype was counted as expanded or contracted only if both edgeR and NoisET called the change significant, with noise models trained on biological replicates. For edgeR calls, a false discovery rate-adjusted p below 0.01 and a log2 fold-change threshold of 1 were applied. PCA with hierarchical clustering of max-normalized trajectories of the 1000 most abundant clonotypes was used as exploratory dynamics analysis. The CD4 or CD8 phenotype of responding clones was assigned using the separately sequenced CD4+ and CD8+ repertoires. Through fastp at Q25 and MiXCR, TCRdb rebuilt clones from the public reads, retaining in-frame beta chains. Rows with a matching CDR3 protein are joined into one entry that keeps the most common DNA and genes. The V and J calls reflect TCRdb's pipeline rather than the authors' work. The sample data list about 180,000 distinct CDR3 sequences, and 15% to 20% of these were observed just once. The ten largest clones represent around 2% of the sample.

This TCR came from an adult woman who had mild COVID-19 (a few samples of this study predate the infection). The sample titles of this study are shuffled in the database, so cell type and time point are left out; the donor was told from shared clones. Sample: PBMCs or a T cell subset sorted from them (not recorded which). The chain is encoded by TRBV3-1 joined to TRBJ2-1, with a tentative D gene TRBD2 over 6 matching bases. For the CDR3, the sequence is CASSPGGQQFF. The nucleotide sequence reads as follows: TGTGCCAGCAGCCCCGGAGGGCAACAGTTCTTC.